This TCR beta chain was recorded in a study of PD-1 blockade in classical Hodgkin lymphoma. The wider study: Treatment was intravenous nivolumab, 3 mg/kg every 2 weeks, until progression.

With respect to this clone: Its matching antigen is unknown.

Measured with immunoSEQ multiplex PCR; TCRdb has only the in-frame clones, and not every one. Here the sample spans some 18,000 clones, roughly 80% being singletons. Whole-study results and caveats: Baseline diversity in complete responders resembled that of newly diagnosed patients. Newly diagnosed patients were reported to start with lower TCR diversity than healthy donors. Individuals who commenced nivolumab within less than 1 year of ASCT were excluded.

With no exception, relapse followed autologous stem cell transplantation in all patients, and brentuximab vedotin exposure varied. This CDR3 is 15 amino acids long. Trimming took off 3 bases at V and 1 base at J, with 12 bases between the two ends. Germline V gene sequence: CDR1 MDHEN, CDR2 SYDVKM. This TCR came from a human donor with classical Hodgkin lymphoma. The chain carries TRBV28 and TRBJ2-5; a possible D gene is TRBD1 (7 bases). The sample in question was peripheral blood mononuclear cells (PBMCs), obtained at baseline. CDR3 residues: CASSFRGAVQETQYF. The CDR3 DNA is TGTGCCAGCAGTTTCAGGGGGGCAGTCCAAGAGACCCAGTACTTC.